The table lists the clone carrying this T cell receptor beta chain with a count of one. This table comes from immunoSEQ multiplex PCR, and its TCRdb copy is limited to in-frame clones, with some not included. The sample has nearly 35,000 clones; roughly four fifths are singletons. This sample is drawn from a study of STAT5B mutations in CD4+ large granular lymphocyte leukemia. Trimming took 5 bases from V and 3 from J; bases not matched to a gene: 11. This CDR3 is 16 amino acids long. Germline loops: CDR1 SNHLY, CDR2 FYNNEI. The clonotype originates from a human donor in good health. V is TRBV2 and J is TRBJ2-5; 8 bases agree with TRBD2. The material sequenced was CD4+ T cells from blood buffy coats. Written as DNA, the CDR3 is TGTGCCAGCAGTCGCGTGGGACTAGTGACGGAAGAGACCCAGTACTTC. Residues: CASSRVGLVTEETQYF.